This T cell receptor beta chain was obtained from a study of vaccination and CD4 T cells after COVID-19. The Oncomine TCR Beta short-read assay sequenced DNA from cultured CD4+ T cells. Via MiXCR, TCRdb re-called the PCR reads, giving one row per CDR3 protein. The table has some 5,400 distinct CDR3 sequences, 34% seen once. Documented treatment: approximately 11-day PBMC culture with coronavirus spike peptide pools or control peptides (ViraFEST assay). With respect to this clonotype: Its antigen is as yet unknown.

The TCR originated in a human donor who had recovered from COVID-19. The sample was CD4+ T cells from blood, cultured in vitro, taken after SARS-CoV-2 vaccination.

The CDR3 protein is CSARVYGGNQPQHF. In DNA, the CDR3 is TGCAGTGCTAGAGTGTATGGAGGTAATCAGCCCCAGCATTTT. The chain has TRBV20-1 and TRBJ1-5; D call uncertain. This CDR3 is 14 amino acids long. V was pared by 1 base and J by 4 bases, with 11 bases between. The germline V gene encodes CDR1 DFQATT and CDR2 SNEGSKA (reference sequence).